A selection of T cell receptor beta chains follows, all from one sample in a study of blood T cell repertoires in COVID-19. Generated by immunoSEQ multiplex PCR, the TCRdb table keeps only in-frame clones and is missing some. This sample yields fewer than 200,000 clones, of which over 70% are seen a single time; 5.6% belongs to the top ten. The sequencing input was PBMCs or T cells enriched from blood (not recorded which). These TCRs come from a middle-aged woman with acute COVID-19. The CDR3 runs from the conserved cysteine through the conserved F or W. The order of the fields is clone size, V gene, J gene, D gene, CDR3 DNA, CDR3 protein. D genes are given only for firm matches. A clone size is listed for some rows: how often the clone was seen (once, few, many), or a class if it is expanded.

abundance: once
v_gene: TRBV5-1
j_gene: TRBJ2-3
d_gene: -
CDR3nt: TGCGCCAGCAGCCCCGGGACACATAGCACAGATACGCAGTATTTT
CDR3aa: CASSPGTHSTDTQYF

abundance: -
v_gene: TRBV3-1/TRBV3-2
j_gene: TRBJ2-6
d_gene: -
CDR3nt: TGTGCCAGCAGCCCGACTTTCTCTGGGGCCAACGTCCTGACTTTC
CDR3aa: CASSPTFSGANVLTF

abundance: -
v_gene: TRBV27
j_gene: TRBJ1-5
d_gene: -
CDR3nt: TGTGCCAGCAGTTTATCCTTAGGGGTGTCGGGTCAGCCCCAGCATTTT
CDR3aa: CASSLSLGVSGQPQHF

abundance: -
v_gene: TRBV29-1
j_gene: TRBJ2-7
d_gene: TRBD1
CDR3nt: TGCAGCGCTAGGACAGGGGGCTTTTACGAGCAGTACTTC
CDR3aa: CSARTGGFYEQYF

abundance: -
v_gene: TRBV3-1/TRBV3-2
j_gene: TRBJ2-7
d_gene: -
CDR3nt: TGTGCCAGCAGCCAAGGGGCAGGGGGGCGCCTAAACGAGCAGTACTTC
CDR3aa: CASSQGAGGRLNEQYF

abundance: -
v_gene: TRBV6-1
j_gene: TRBJ1-2
d_gene: -
CDR3nt: TGTGCCAGCAGTGAAGCGGACAGTAACTATGGCTACACCTTC
CDR3aa: CASSEADSNYGYTF

abundance: few
v_gene: TRBV7-9
j_gene: TRBJ1-2
d_gene: -
CDR3nt: TGTGCCAGCAGCCAAAGCGGGGGGGCCGGCTACACCTTC
CDR3aa: CASSQSGGAGYTF

abundance: -
v_gene: TRBV7-2
j_gene: TRBJ2-5
d_gene: -
CDR3nt: TGTGCCAGCAGCTTTAGGGGCGAGACCCAGTACTTC
CDR3aa: CASSFRGETQYF

abundance: -
v_gene: TRBV4-1
j_gene: TRBJ1-6
d_gene: -
CDR3nt: TGCGCCAGCAGCCAAGAGATAGGGGGGCGTGGGAGGGAAAGTGGTTCACCCCTCCACTTT
CDR3aa: CASSQEIGGRGRESGSPLHF

abundance: -
v_gene: TRBV5-1
j_gene: TRBJ1-2
d_gene: -
CDR3nt: TGCGCCAGCAGCCCAGGGCGGGGCGATGGCTACACCTTC
CDR3aa: CASSPGRGDGYTF

abundance: -
v_gene: TRBV6-1
j_gene: TRBJ2-5
d_gene: -
CDR3nt: TGTGCCAGCAGTGAAGCTCCCGGGGGACAAGAGACCCAGTACTTC
CDR3aa: CASSEAPGGQETQYF

abundance: -
v_gene: TRBV7-2
j_gene: TRBJ2-2
d_gene: TRBD2
CDR3nt: TGTGCCAGCAGAGGGAGCGGGAGTGGGGCCGGGGAGCTGTTTTTT
CDR3aa: CASRGSGSGAGELFF

abundance: once
v_gene: TRBV10-1
j_gene: TRBJ2-1
d_gene: TRBD2
CDR3nt: TGCGCCAGCAGTGAGTCGGGGGTTCGGGGGGTCTGGAATGAGCAGTTCTTC
CDR3aa: CASSESGVRGVWNEQFF

abundance: -
v_gene: TRBV2
j_gene: TRBJ2-3
d_gene: -
CDR3nt: TGTGCCAGCAGTGCCGAGGACATGGGCACAGATACGCAGTATTTT
CDR3aa: CASSAEDMGTDTQYF

abundance: -
v_gene: TRBV4-1
j_gene: TRBJ1-1
d_gene: -
CDR3nt: TGCGCCAGCAGCCAAGAAAGGGTAGGGGGACCCACTGAAGCTTTCTTT
CDR3aa: CASSQERVGGPTEAFF

abundance: -
v_gene: TRBV6-5
j_gene: TRBJ1-1
d_gene: -
CDR3nt: TGTGCCAGCAGTTCCGGGGTAGTGATCATGAACACTGAAGCTTTCTTT
CDR3aa: CASSSGVVIMNTEAFF

abundance: -
v_gene: TRBV13
j_gene: TRBJ2-1
d_gene: TRBD2
CDR3nt: TGTGCCAGCAGCCAGCGGGAGAAGTTCACCAATGAGCAGTTCTTC
CDR3aa: CASSQREKFTNEQFF

abundance: -
v_gene: TRBV12-3/TRBV12-4
j_gene: TRBJ2-3
d_gene: -
CDR3nt: TGTGCCAGCAGTCGGGACTTCACAGATACGCAGTATTTT
CDR3aa: CASSRDFTDTQYF

abundance: -
v_gene: TRBV7-9
j_gene: TRBJ2-3
d_gene: TRBD2
CDR3nt: TGTGCCAGCAGCCTGACTAGCCCCACAGATACGCAGTATTTT
CDR3aa: CASSLTSPTDTQYF

abundance: -
v_gene: TRBV7-3
j_gene: TRBJ2-3
d_gene: TRBD1
CDR3nt: TGTGCCAGCAGCCCCTGGGGACAGCCCACAGATACGCAGTATTTT
CDR3aa: CASSPWGQPTDTQYF

abundance: -
v_gene: TRBV19
j_gene: TRBJ1-2
d_gene: -
CDR3nt: TGTGCCAGTAGTGGGGGAGGACCTTATGGCTACACCTTC
CDR3aa: CASSGGGPYGYTF

abundance: -
v_gene: TRBV19
j_gene: TRBJ2-7
d_gene: TRBD2
CDR3nt: TGTGCCAGTATGCGAGCGGGAGCCAACGAGCAGTACTTC
CDR3aa: CASMRAGANEQYF

abundance: -
v_gene: TRBV27
j_gene: TRBJ2-7
d_gene: TRBD2
CDR3nt: TGTGCCAGCAGTTCGGCGGGAGGGCCGAGGGAGCAGTACTTC
CDR3aa: CASSSAGGPREQYF

abundance: -
v_gene: TRBV5-1
j_gene: TRBJ2-7
d_gene: TRBD1
CDR3nt: TGCGCCAGTTCAGGGGGCGGCGAGCAGTACTTC
CDR3aa: CASSGGGEQYF